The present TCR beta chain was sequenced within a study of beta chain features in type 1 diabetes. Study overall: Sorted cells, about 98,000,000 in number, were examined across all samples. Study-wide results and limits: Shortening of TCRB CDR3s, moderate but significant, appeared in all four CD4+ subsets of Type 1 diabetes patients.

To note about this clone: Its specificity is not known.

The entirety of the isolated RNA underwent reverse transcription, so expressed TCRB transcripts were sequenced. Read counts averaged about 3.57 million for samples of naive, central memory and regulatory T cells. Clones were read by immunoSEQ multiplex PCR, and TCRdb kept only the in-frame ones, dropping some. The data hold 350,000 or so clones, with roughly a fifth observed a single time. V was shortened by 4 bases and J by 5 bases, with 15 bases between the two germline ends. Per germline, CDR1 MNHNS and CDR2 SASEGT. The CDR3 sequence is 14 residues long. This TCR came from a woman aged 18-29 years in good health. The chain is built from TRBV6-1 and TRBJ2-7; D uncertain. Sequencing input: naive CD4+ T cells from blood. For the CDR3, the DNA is TGTGCCAGCAGTGTGCAGTATCCGCCGAACGAGCAGTACTTC. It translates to CASSVQYPPNEQYF.